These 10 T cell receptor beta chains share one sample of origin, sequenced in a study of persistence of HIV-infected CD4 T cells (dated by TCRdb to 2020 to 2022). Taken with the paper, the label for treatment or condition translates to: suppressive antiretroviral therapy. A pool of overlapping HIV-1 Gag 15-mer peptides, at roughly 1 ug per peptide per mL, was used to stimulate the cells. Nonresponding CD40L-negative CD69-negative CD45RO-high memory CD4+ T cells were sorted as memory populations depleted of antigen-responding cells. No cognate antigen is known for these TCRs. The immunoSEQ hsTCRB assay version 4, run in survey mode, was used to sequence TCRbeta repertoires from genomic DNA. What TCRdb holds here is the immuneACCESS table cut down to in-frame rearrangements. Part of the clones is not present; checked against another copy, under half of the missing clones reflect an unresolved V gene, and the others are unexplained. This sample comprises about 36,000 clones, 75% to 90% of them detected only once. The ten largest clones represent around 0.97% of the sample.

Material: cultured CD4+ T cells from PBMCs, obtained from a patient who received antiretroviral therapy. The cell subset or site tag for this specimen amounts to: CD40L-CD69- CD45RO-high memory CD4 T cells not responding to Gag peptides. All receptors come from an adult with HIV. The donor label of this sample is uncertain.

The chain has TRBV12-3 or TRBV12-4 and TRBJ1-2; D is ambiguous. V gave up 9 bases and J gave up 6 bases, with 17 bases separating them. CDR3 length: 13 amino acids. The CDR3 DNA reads TGTGCCAGTAGGAGATCGGAGTATGATGGCTACACCTTC. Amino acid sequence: CASRRSEYDGYTF.

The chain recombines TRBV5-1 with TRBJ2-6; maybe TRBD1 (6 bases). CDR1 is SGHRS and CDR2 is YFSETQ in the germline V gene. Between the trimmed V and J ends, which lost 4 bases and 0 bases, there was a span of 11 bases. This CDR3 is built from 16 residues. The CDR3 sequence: CASSPDSYSGANVLTF. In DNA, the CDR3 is TGCGCCAGCAGCCCGGACAGCTACTCTGGGGCCAACGTCCTGACTTTC.

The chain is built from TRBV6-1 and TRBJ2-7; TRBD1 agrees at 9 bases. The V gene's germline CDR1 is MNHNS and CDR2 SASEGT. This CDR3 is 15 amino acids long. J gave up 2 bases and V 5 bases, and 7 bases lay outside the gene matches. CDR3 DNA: TGTGCCAGCAGTAATTCCCGGGACAGGGCCTACGAGCAGTACTTC. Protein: CASSNSRDRAYEQYF.

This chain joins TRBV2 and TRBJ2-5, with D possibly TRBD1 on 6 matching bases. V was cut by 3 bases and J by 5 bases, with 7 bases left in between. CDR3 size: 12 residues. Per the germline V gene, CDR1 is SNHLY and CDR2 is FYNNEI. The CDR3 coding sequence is TGTGCCAGCAGTGACAGGGGCGAGACCCAGTACTTC. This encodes CASSDRGETQYF.

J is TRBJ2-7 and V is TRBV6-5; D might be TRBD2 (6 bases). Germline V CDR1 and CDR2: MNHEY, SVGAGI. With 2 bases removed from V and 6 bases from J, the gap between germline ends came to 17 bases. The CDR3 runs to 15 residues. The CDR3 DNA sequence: TGTGCCAGCAGTTACATGTTGCGGGACCCCTCCGAGCAGTACTTC. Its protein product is CASSYMLRDPSEQYF.

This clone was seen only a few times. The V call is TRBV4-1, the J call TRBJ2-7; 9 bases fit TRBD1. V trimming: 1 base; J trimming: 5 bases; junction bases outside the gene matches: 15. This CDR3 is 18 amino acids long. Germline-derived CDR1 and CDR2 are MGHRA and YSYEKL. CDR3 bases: TGCGCCAGCAGCCAAGGTCTCCTCCGCCGGGACAGGGAGCACGAGCAGTACTTC. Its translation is CASSQGLLRRDREHEQYF.

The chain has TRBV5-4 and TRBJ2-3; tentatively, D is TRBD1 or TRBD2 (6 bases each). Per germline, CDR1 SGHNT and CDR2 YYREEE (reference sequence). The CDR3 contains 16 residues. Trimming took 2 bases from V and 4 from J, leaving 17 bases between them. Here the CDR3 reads CASSFSLGGLADTQYF. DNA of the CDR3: TGTGCCAGCAGCTTTTCCCTAGGGGGACTCGCAGATACGCAGTATTTT. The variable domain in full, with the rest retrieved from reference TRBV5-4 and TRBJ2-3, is ETGVTQSPTHLIKTRGQQVTLRCSSQSGHNTVSWYQQALGQGPQFIFQYYREEENGRGNFPPRFSGLQFPNYSSELNVNALELDDSALYLCASSFSLGGLADTQYFGPGTRLTVL.

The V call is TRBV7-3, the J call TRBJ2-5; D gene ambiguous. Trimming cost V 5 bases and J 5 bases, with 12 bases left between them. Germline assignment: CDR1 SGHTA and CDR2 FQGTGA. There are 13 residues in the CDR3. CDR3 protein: CASSRSVAETQYF. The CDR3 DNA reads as TGTGCCAGCAGCCGGTCAGTCGCGGAGACCCAGTACTTC.

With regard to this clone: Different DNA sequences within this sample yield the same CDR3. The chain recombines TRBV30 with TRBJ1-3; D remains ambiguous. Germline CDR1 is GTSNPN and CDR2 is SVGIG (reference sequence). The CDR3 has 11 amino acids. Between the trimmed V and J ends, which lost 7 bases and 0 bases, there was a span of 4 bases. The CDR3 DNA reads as TGTGCCTCGCCCTCTGGAAACACCATATATTTT. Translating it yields CASPSGNTIYF.

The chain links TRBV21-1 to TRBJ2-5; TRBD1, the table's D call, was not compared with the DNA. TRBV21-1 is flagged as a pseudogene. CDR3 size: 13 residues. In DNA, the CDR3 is TGTGCCAGCAGCAAGTACAGGAGAGAGACCCAGTACTTC. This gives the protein CASSKYRRETQYF.